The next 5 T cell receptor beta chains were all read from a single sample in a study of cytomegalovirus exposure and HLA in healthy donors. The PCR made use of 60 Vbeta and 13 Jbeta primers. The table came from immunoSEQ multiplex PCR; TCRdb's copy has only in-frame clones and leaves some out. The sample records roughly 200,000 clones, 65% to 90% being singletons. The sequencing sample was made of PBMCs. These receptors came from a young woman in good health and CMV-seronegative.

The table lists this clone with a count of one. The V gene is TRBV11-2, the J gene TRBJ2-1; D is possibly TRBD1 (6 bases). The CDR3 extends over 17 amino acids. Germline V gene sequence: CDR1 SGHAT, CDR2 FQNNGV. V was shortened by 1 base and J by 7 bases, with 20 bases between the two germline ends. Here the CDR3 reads CASSLGLVQGLANEQFF. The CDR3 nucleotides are TGTGCCAGCAGCTTAGGTTTGGTGCAGGGGTTAGCGAATGAGCAGTTCTTC.

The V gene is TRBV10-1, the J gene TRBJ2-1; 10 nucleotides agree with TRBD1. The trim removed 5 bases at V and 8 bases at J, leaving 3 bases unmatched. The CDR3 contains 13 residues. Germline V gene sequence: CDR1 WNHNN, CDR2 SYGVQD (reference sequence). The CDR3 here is CASSPTGGDEQFF. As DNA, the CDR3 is TGCGCCAGCAGTCCGACAGGGGGCGATGAGCAGTTCTTC.

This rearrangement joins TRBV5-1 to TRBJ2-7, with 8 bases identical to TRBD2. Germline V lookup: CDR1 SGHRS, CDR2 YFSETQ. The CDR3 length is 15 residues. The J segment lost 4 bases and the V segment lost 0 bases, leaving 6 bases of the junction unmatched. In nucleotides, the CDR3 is TGCGCCAGCAGCTTGGCCGTCGCTAGCGGGTACGAGCAGTACTTC. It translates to CASSLAVASGYEQYF. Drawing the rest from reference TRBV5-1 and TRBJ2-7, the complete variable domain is KAGVTQTPRYLIKTRGQQVTLSCSPISGHRSVSWYQQTPGQGLQFLFEYFSETQRNKGNFPGRFSGRQFSNSRSEMNVSTLELGDSALYLCASSLAVASGYEQYFGPGTRLTVT.

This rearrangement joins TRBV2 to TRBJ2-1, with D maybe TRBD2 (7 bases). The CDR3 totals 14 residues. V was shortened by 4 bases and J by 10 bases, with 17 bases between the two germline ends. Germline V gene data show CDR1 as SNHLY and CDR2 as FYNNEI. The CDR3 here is CASSAEGGDWEQFF. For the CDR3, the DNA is TGTGCCAGCAGTGCGGAGGGGGGGGACTGGGAGCAGTTCTTC.

The CDR3 reads CASSAPGQDQPFF. CDR3 nucleotide sequence: TGTGCCAGCAGCGCACCCGGACAGGATCAGCCGTTCTTC. This chain joins TRBV9 and TRBJ2-1, with 7 nucleotides matching TRBD1. Germline-derived CDR1 and CDR2 are SGDLS and YYNGEE. This CDR3 is built from 13 residues. The V and J ends lost 3 bases and 15 bases, in that order; junction bases with no gene match: 12.